Listed here are 13 T cell receptor beta chains from one sample, sequenced in a study of response to subunit inactivated influenza vaccine. TCRdb reprocessed the RT-PCR reads with MiXCR, giving one entry per CDR3 protein. The repertoire has about 520,000 distinct CDR3 sequences, 7.2% of them found once; the top ten carry around 13%. The starting material was PBMCs from blood, obtained less than 30 months after vaccination. These receptors came from a man aged 50 to 69 who received an inactivated influenza vaccine.

This clonotype was seen ten or more times. The chain combines TRBV11-2 with TRBJ2-2, with D hard to call. Trimming pared 0 bases from V and 2 bases from J, leaving 7 bases between. Germline CDR1 SGHAT, CDR2 FQNNGV. The CDR3 is 15 residues long. In nucleotides, the CDR3 is TGTGCCAGCAGCTTAGATGGGCGCAACACCGGGGAGCTGTTTTTT. It specifies CASSLDGRNTGELFF.

The rearrangement links TRBV5-6 to TRBJ2-5; the D gene could be TRBD1 or TRBD2 (5 bases each). Deletions cut 4 bases from V and 5 bases from J, with 21 bases between. This CDR3 contains 16 residues. The germline V gene has CDR1 SGHDT and CDR2 YYEEEE. The CDR3 region is CASSLLGGGAKETQYF. The CDR3 region has the DNA TGTGCCAGCAGCCTCTTAGGTGGGGGAGCGAAGGAGACCCAGTACTTC.

This chain connects TRBV20-1 to TRBJ1-4, with 10 positions matching TRBD1. The CDR3 totals 15 residues. V shed 1 base, J shed 8 bases, and the junction held 7 bases outside the gene matches. Germline assignment: CDR1 DFQATT and CDR2 SNEGSKA (reference sequence). CDR3 nucleotide sequence: TGCAGTGCTAGAGTTGCCGGGACAGGGGTAGAAAAACTGTTTTTT. Its translation is CSARVAGTGVEKLFF.

This clonotype was seen many times. V is TRBV5-5 and J is TRBJ2-2; 7 bases agree with TRBD2. The CDR3 loop spans 15 amino acids. V lost 4 bases and J lost 6; bases outside the gene matches: 9. Germline CDR1 and CDR2: SGHKS and YYEKEE (reference sequence). CDR3 DNA: TGTGCCAGCAGCCCGCGGGGGACGGCTGCCGGGGAGCTGTTTTTT. Translated: CASSPRGTAAGELFF.

This clonotype was detected ten times or more. The V call is TRBV7-8, the J call TRBJ2-7; no reliable D call. Trimming removed 1 base at V and 2 bases at J, with 9 bases between. Germline V gene sequence: CDR1 SGHVS, CDR2 FQNEAQ. The CDR3 is 14 amino acids. The CDR3 coding sequence is TGTGCCAGCAGCTTAGGAGGATCCGCCTACGAGCAGTACTTC. It specifies CASSLGGSAYEQYF.

This clonotype appeared many times. The chain couples TRBV20-1 to TRBJ1-6; 9 nucleotides line up with TRBD1. V gave up 4 bases and J gave up 11 bases; unmatched junction bases: 12. Germline-derived CDR1 and CDR2 are DFQATT and SNEGSKA (reference sequence). CDR3 size: 15 residues. CDR3 residues: CSANPGQGVSAPLHF. For the CDR3, the DNA is TGCAGTGCTAATCCGGGACAGGGCGTTTCGGCACCCCTCCACTTT.

In its sample, this clonotype was seen many times. This chain connects TRBV20-1 to TRBJ1-2; 12 bases map to TRBD1. The CDR3 consists of 18 residues. With 5 bases clipped from V and 0 bases from J, the junction kept 13 bases outside the gene matches. Germline V gives CDR1 DFQATT, CDR2 SNEGSKA (reference sequence). The CDR3 here is CSAVGAGTGGLPNYGYTF. CDR3 coding DNA: TGCAGTGCTGTGGGGGCCGGGACAGGGGGCCTCCCTAACTATGGCTACACCTTC.

The chain carries TRBV7-8 and TRBJ1-2; possible D gene TRBD1, 6 bases. Trimming removed 5 bases from V and 5 bases from J, with 18 bases in between. The V gene's germline CDR1 is SGHVS and CDR2 FQNEAQ. CDR3 length: 15 amino acids. As DNA, the CDR3 is TGTGCCAGCAGCCGACTCCGGGACAACTTTTATGGCTACACCTTC. Translation: CASSRLRDNFYGYTF. Variable domain in full (rest from reference TRBV7-8 and TRBJ1-2): GAGVSQSPRYKVAKRGQDVALRCDPISGHVSLFWYQQALGQGPEFLTYFQNEAQLDKSGLPSDRFFAERPEGSVSTLKIQRTQQEDSAVYLCASSRLRDNFYGYTFGSGTRLTVV.

This clonotype was counted many times. The J gene is TRBJ2-5, the V gene TRBV12-3 or TRBV12-4; tentative D call: TRBD2 (5 bases). Trimming removed 4 bases from V and 7 bases from J, with 10 bases in between. This CDR3 has 12 amino acids. The CDR3: CASSSTAGTQYF. DNA of the CDR3: TGTGCCAGCAGTTCTACGGCGGGGACCCAGTACTTC.

This clonotype appeared many times. The rearrangement links TRBV14 to TRBJ2-7; no clear D gene. Germline V CDR1 and CDR2: SGHDN, FVKESK. The CDR3 is 12 amino acids. V was cut by 4 bases and J by 7 bases, with 11 bases left in between. The CDR3: CASSLLPGEQYF. CDR3 sequence (DNA): TGTGCCAGCAGCCTCCTACCGGGTGAGCAGTACTTC.

This clonotype was found a few times. The chain carries TRBV29-1 and TRBJ2-3; D not resolved. The germline CDR1 and CDR2 sequences are SQVTM and ANQGSEA. Trimming left V 0 bases short and J 2 bases short, with 3 bases between. The CDR3 length is 12 residues. The CDR3 sequence: CSVEEVTDTQYF. CDR3 coding DNA: TGCAGCGTTGAAGAGGTCACAGATACGCAGTATTTT.

This clonotype showed up many times. The chain joins TRBV12-3 or TRBV12-4 to TRBJ1-4; D may be TRBD1 (5 bases). The CDR3 extends over 15 amino acids. Trimming removed 7 bases at V and 7 bases at J, with 19 bases between. CDR3 loop: CASNTGGAVGEKLFF. In nucleotides, the CDR3 is TGTGCCAGCAACACGGGTGGGGCAGTGGGTGAAAAACTGTTTTTT.

This clonotype came up many times. This chain connects TRBV9 to TRBJ2-1, with TRBD2 identical over 11 bases. After removal of 1 base from V and 3 bases from J, the junction contained 3 bases not matched to a gene. Germline CDR1 and CDR2: SGDLS and YYNGEE. This CDR3 contains 16 residues. CDR3 in DNA: TGTGCCAGCAGCGTACCCGGACTAGCGGGCTACAATGAGCAGTTCTTC. Translating gives CASSVPGLAGYNEQFF.